This is a list of T cell receptor beta chains from one sample in a study of T cells after yellow fever vaccination. TCRdb re-called the 5' RACE reads with MiXCR, one entry per CDR3 protein. The sample lists 130,000 or so distinct CDR3 sequences; about 15% were seen once. The source was CD8+ T cells sorted from PBMCs, collected 5 days after the yellow fever booster vaccination. The receptor set was obtained from a man younger than 35 who received the YFV17D yellow fever vaccine. Both conserved end residues are part of each CDR3. D genes are given only for firm matches. Clone size, where shown, is once, few, many, or a class for clones that have expanded.

J,D,V,size,DNA,CDR3
TRBJ1-6,.,TRBV4-2,few,TGTGCCAGCAGCCAAGCGGAGGGGCAGAGTAATTCACCCCTCCACTTT,CASSQAEGQSNSPLHF
TRBJ2-4,TRBD2,TRBV18,many,TGTGCCAGCTCACCACTCCGGAGCGGGGGTGCCAAAAACATTCAGTACTTC,CASSPLRSGGAKNIQYF
TRBJ1-1,.,TRBV6-1,few,TGTGCCAGCAGTGAGTGGGGGCCGGGGACTGAAGCTTTCTTT,CASSEWGPGTEAFF
TRBJ1-4,.,TRBV25-1,.,TGTGCCAGCAGTGAATTTGGCCGGGGTGAAAAACTGTTTTTT,CASSEFGRGEKLFF
TRBJ2-3,TRBD2,TRBV7-3,once,TGTGCCAGCAGCTCGGGACTAGCGGGGGGCCCAGATACGCGGTATTTT,CASSSGLAGGPDTRYF
TRBJ2-3,.,TRBV12-3/TRBV12-4,few,TGTGCCAGCAGTTTTGTCAGAGTCGGGCAGTATTTT,CASSFVRVGQYF
TRBJ2-3,TRBD2,TRBV4-3,.,TGCGCCAGCAGCCAAGTGGCTAGCGGGGGGGCAGATACGCAGTATTTT,CASSQVASGGADTQYF
TRBJ2-7,TRBD1,TRBV7-9,.,TGTGCCAGCAGCCTGACAGGGTACGAGGAGTACGAGCAGTACTTC,CASSLTGYEEYEQYF
TRBJ1-2,TRBD1,TRBV6-1,.,TGTGCCAGCATACTTATGGGAGAGGGGGCGGCAGGCTACACCTTC,CASILMGEGAAGYTF
TRBJ2-1,.,TRBV7-6,.,TGTGCCAGCAGCTTAGGACATAGCTCCTACAATGAGCAGTTCTTC,CASSLGHSSYNEQFF
TRBJ2-5,.,TRBV4-1,few,TGCGCCAGCACCAGCCGGAGGGGCCAGTCCGAGACCCAGTACTTC,CASTSRRGQSETQYF
TRBJ1-1,.,TRBV6-2/TRBV6-3,.,TGTGCCAGCAGCTCAGGGAGGACTGAAGCTTTCTTT,CASSSGRTEAFF
TRBJ2-1,.,TRBV12-3/TRBV12-4,.,TGTGCCAGCAGCCCTTACAGGGAGAGCTCCTACAATGAGCAGTTCTTC,CASSPYRESSYNEQFF
TRBJ2-7,TRBD1,TRBV19,few,TGTGCCAGCTCCGGGACAGGGGGCGGCGAGCAGTACTTC,CASSGTGGGEQYF
TRBJ2-7,.,TRBV20-1,.,TGCAGTGCTATCTACACCGGGGGGACAGCTTACGAGCAGTACTTC,CSAIYTGGTAYEQYF
TRBJ2-1,.,TRBV6-5,few,TGTGCCAGCAGTTACTCCGACGGGGCTTCCTACAATGAGCAGTTCTTC,CASSYSDGASYNEQFF
TRBJ2-3,.,TRBV29-1,.,TGCAGCTCACGAAAGGGGTCCCTCCCAGATACGCAGTATTTT,CSSRKGSLPDTQYF
TRBJ1-2,.,TRBV29-1,few,TGCAGCGTTGACGTGGCCGAAGATGGGGATGGCTACACCTTC,CSVDVAEDGDGYTF
TRBJ1-2,.,TRBV6-5,.,TGTGCCAGCAGTTTCACCCCACCGGGACAAGCCTATGGCTACACCTTC,CASSFTPPGQAYGYTF
TRBJ2-5,.,TRBV27,.,TGTGCCAGCAGTCCCTTTCGGCACCAAGAGACCCAGTACTTC,CASSPFRHQETQYF
TRBJ2-5,TRBD2,TRBV7-9,few,TGTGCCAGCAGCTCACCCGCGCGGGGGGAAGAGACCCAGTACTTC,CASSSPARGEETQYF
TRBJ2-1,.,TRBV7-9,.,TGTGCCAGCAGCCCACGCAAGGCAGGGAGCGATAATGAGCAGTTCTTC,CASSPRKAGSDNEQFF
TRBJ1-2,.,TRBV4-1,few,TGCGCCAGCAGCCATGACAGGAGTTATGGCTACACCTTC,CASSHDRSYGYTF
TRBJ2-7,.,TRBV4-1,few,TGCGCCAGCAGCCTAGGGAGCTGGTTGGAGTGCGAGCAGTACTTC,CASSLGSWLECEQYF
TRBJ1-1,.,TRBV4-1,.,TGCGCCAGCAGCCAAGCAGAGGGTGGGACTGAAGCTTTCTTT,CASSQAEGGTEAFF
TRBJ1-2,.,TRBV11-2,.,TGTGCCAGCAGCTTGGGCCACCTAGGCTACACCTTC,CASSLGHLGYTF
TRBJ2-2,.,TRBV10-2,few,TGCGCCAGCAGTGACTTTTCGGATTTCACCGGGGAGCTGTTTTTT,CASSDFSDFTGELFF
TRBJ2-3,TRBD1,TRBV27,few,TGTGCCAGCAGTATAGCCGGGACAGGGGGAGTCACAGATACGCAGTATTTT,CASSIAGTGGVTDTQYF
TRBJ2-2,TRBD1,TRBV6-5,.,TGTGCCAGCAGTTACTCGGGACAGGGATTTGGCGGGGAGCTGTTTTTT,CASSYSGQGFGGELFF
TRBJ2-5,TRBD1,TRBV7-3,.,TGTGCCAGCAGCCCCACCTTCGGGACAGGAGAGACCCAGTACTTC,CASSPTFGTGETQYF
TRBJ1-5,.,TRBV6-4,many,TGTGCCAGCAGTGAATATGGCAATCAGCCCCAGCATTTT,CASSEYGNQPQHF
TRBJ2-5,.,TRBV7-2,few,TGTGCCAGCAGCTCGGCGGGGCGGGGCCAAGAGACCCAGTACTTC,CASSSAGRGQETQYF
TRBJ2-6,.,TRBV4-2,.,TGTGCCAGCAGCCAAAAATCTGGGGCCAACGTCCTGACTTTC,CASSQKSGANVLTF
TRBJ1-4,.,TRBV6-2/TRBV6-3,few,TGTGCCAGCAGCCCCGGGACGAGAGGTGAAAAACTGTTTTTT,CASSPGTRGEKLFF
TRBJ2-5,.,TRBV7-2,few,TGTGCCAGCAGCTTAGGGGCAGAGACCCAGTACTTC,CASSLGAETQYF
TRBJ2-2,.,TRBV29-1,.,TGCAGCGTAGACCGACAGGTCACCGGGGAGCTGTTTTTT,CSVDRQVTGELFF
TRBJ2-1,TRBD2,TRBV20-1,few,TGCAGTGATAGGGGTGCTAGCGGGGGTTACAATGAGCAGTTCTTC,CSDRGASGGYNEQFF
TRBJ2-1,.,TRBV4-3,.,TGCGCCAGCAGCCAAGATGGGGACATCCGGGAGCAGTTCTTC,CASSQDGDIREQFF
TRBJ1-2,.,TRBV29-1,.,TGCAGTTTTCGGAGGGCCTCCAACTATGGCTACACCTTC,CSFRRASNYGYTF
TRBJ2-5,TRBD2,TRBV7-9,few,TGTGCCAGCAGCGAATATAGCGGGGGGCAAGAGACCCAGTACTTC,CASSEYSGGQETQYF
TRBJ2-7,.,TRBV5-1,.,TGCGCCAGTCCGATGGGGGCCGCAGGCTACGAGCAGTACTTC,CASPMGAAGYEQYF
TRBJ1-5,.,TRBV2,.,TGTGCCAGCAATCCGGTCGGAGATCAGCCCCAGCATTTT,CASNPVGDQPQHF
TRBJ2-5,.,TRBV29-1,few,TGCAGCGTTGAAGATAGTGAGTCTAGCCGAGAGACCCAGTACTTC,CSVEDSESSRETQYF
TRBJ2-5,TRBD2,TRBV7-9,.,TGTGCCAGCAGCTTAGGGACTAGCGAGGCCCAGTACTTC,CASSLGTSEAQYF